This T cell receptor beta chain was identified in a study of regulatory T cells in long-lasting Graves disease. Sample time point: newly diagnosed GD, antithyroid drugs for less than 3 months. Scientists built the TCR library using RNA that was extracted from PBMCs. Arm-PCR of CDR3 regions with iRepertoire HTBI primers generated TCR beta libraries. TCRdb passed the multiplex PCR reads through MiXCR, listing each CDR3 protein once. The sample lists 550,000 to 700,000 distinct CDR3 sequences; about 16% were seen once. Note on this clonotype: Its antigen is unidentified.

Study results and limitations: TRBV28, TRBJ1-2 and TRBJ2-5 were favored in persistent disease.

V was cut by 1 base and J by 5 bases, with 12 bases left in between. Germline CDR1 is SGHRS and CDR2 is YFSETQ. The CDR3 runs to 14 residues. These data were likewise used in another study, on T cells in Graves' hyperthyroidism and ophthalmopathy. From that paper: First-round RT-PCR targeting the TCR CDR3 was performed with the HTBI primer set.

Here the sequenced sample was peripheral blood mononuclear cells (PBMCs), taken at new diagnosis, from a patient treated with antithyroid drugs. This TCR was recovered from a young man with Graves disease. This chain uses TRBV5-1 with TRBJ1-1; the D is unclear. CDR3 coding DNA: TGCGCCAGCAGCTTGTGGCAGATCGGGACTGAAGCTTTCTTT. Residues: CASSLWQIGTEAFF.